This T cell receptor beta chain appears in the sequencing data of a study of radiotherapy plus CTLA-4 blockade in lung cancer. Lung cancer patients with chemo-refractory metastatic non-small-cell disease were given focal radiation plus CTLA-4 blockade with ipilimumab. Assay used: immunoSEQ multiplex PCR; TCRdb lists only in-frame clones, some missing. The profile covers 80,000 or so clones, with roughly four fifths appearing a single time and about 0.79% taken by the ten largest. The CDR3 runs 14 residues. V lost 5 bases to trimming and J lost 1 base, with 9 bases between them. CDR1 and CDR2 from the germline V gene are SEHNR and FQNEAQ (reference sequence).

The V call is TRBV7-9, the J call TRBJ2-1, with D perhaps given as TRBD1 or TRBD2 (5 bases each). The sequence came from a human donor with non-small cell lung cancer who had stable disease on radiotherapy plus ipilimumab. The sequenced sample was peripheral blood, obtained from a patient treated with radiotherapy plus ipilimumab. CDR3 sequence (DNA): TGTGCCAGCAGCATCAGGGAGTCCTACAATGAGCAGTTCTTC. Its protein product is CASSIRESYNEQFF.